This T cell receptor beta chain appears in the sequencing data of a study of cytomegalovirus exposure and HLA in healthy donors. Across the whole study: Previous work identified 95 million to 140 million unique TCR beta sequences from about 200 million T cells. Ancestry clustering placed 81% of about 400 genotyped donors in the Caucasian-associated cluster. The study's findings and limits: An analysis that was carried out later associated 15,000 to 20,000 TCR beta sequences with HLA alleles at 0.05 false discovery rate.

60 Vbeta and 13 Jbeta primers were used in PCR. Assay used: immunoSEQ multiplex PCR; TCRdb lists only in-frame clones, some missing. The sample has 80,000 or so clones, less than 80% seen once. This clone was counted once. Its antigen is not identified. The length of the CDR3 is 13 residues. CDR1 is LNHDA and CDR2 is SQIVND in the germline V gene (reference sequence). Trimming removed 5 bases from V and 3 bases from J; junction bases left unmatched: 2. The chain couples TRBV19 to TRBJ1-1; the match to TRBD1 covers 8 bases. The TCR comes from a woman aged 45 to 65 in good health and CMV-seropositive. The sample taken for sequencing was PBMCs. DNA of the CDR3: TGTGCCAGTAGTCTGGACAGGGACACTGAAGCTTTCTTT. Encoded protein: CASSLDRDTEAFF.